This is a list of T cell receptor beta chains from one sample in a study of cytomegalovirus exposure and HLA in healthy donors. The table came from immunoSEQ multiplex PCR; TCRdb's copy has only in-frame clones and leaves some out. The sample table sets out about 140,000 clones. Sequences were obtained from PBMCs. These receptors were taken from a young woman in good health and CMV-seronegative. CDR3s include the opening cysteine and the closing phenylalanine or tryptophan. Each record gives: J gene, D gene, V gene, CDR3 DNA, CDR3 protein. A D gene is named only where the DNA matches it firmly.

>TRBJ2-1|-|TRBV7-3
TGTGCCAGCAGCTTCCAGGGGTTTGACAATGAGCAGTTCTTC
CASSFQGFDNEQFF
>TRBJ2-1|TRBD1|TRBV7-9
TGTGCCAGCATCTTGGGGACAGGGGGGAATGAGCAGTTCTTC
CASILGTGGNEQFF
>TRBJ2-7|TRBD2|TRBV13
TGTGCCAGCAGCCGTAGCGGGAACTCCTACGAGCAGTACTTC
CASSRSGNSYEQYF
>TRBJ1-2|-|TRBV7-9
TGTGCCAGCCTTCCTGCGGCCTACTATGGCTACACCTTC
CASLPAAYYGYTF
>TRBJ1-1|-|TRBV6-6
TGTGCCAGCACACACGGTCAAGGGAGACTATCTGAAGCTTTCTTT
CASTHGQGRLSEAFF
>TRBJ2-7|TRBD2|TRBV27
TGTGCCAGCAGTTTGAGCGGGATGGGGCCCTACGAGCAGTACTTC
CASSLSGMGPYEQYF
>TRBJ1-2|-|TRBV4-3
TGCGCCAGCAGCCAAGAGGTCGCGCAGGGTCGCTATGGCTACACCTTC
CASSQEVAQGRYGYTF
>TRBJ2-1|TRBD2|TRBV7-8
TGTGCCAGCAGCTTATCTAGCGGAACCACCGGGTTCTTC
CASSLSSGTTGFF
>TRBJ1-5|TRBD1|TRBV11-2
TGTGCCAGCAGCTCGTCCGGGACAGGGGTCCAGCCCCAGCATTTT
CASSSSGTGVQPQHF
>TRBJ2-5|-|TRBV11-3
TGTGCCAGCAGCTTAAGGGGTTTTGAGGAGACCCAGTACTTC
CASSLRGFEETQYF
>TRBJ1-1|-|TRBV4-3
TGCGCCAGCAGCCAAGCAGGGGTGAACACTGAAGCTTTCTTT
CASSQAGVNTEAFF
>TRBJ2-2|TRBD2|TRBV5-6
TGTGCCAGCAGCTTGGGACTAGCGGCGAGGGGCGGGGAGCTGTTTTTT
CASSLGLAARGGELFF
>TRBJ1-3|-|TRBV9
TGTGCCAGCAGCGTAGCACAGCCTGGAAACACCATATATTTT
CASSVAQPGNTIYF
>TRBJ2-7|TRBD2|TRBV19
TGTGCCAGTAGTGAGGGACTAGCGGGGACTTACGAGCAGTACTTC
CASSEGLAGTYEQYF
>TRBJ1-2|TRBD1|TRBV9
TGTGCCAGCAGCGATGCCGGGACAGGGTCCTATGGCTACACCTTC
CASSDAGTGSYGYTF
>TRBJ2-1|TRBD2|TRBV5-1
TGCGCCAGCAGCTCGGGACTAGCGGGAGGGCCGGGATACAATGAGCAGTTCTTC
CASSSGLAGGPGYNEQFF
>TRBJ1-2|TRBD1|TRBV7-9
TGTGCCAGCAGCCGAGACAGGGACCAAGGGGGCTACACCTTC
CASSRDRDQGGYTF
>TRBJ2-1|TRBD1|TRBV5-1
TGCGCCAGCAGCAAGGGGGGACAGGGTGACAATGAGCAGTTCTTC
CASSKGGQGDNEQFF
>TRBJ2-1|-|TRBV27
TGTGCCAGCAGTTCTAGCGTGAATGAGCAGTTCTTC
CASSSSVNEQFF
>TRBJ1-2|TRBD1|TRBV27
TGTGCCAGCAGTTTGGGACAGGCGGAGGGCTACACCTTC
CASSLGQAEGYTF
>TRBJ1-4|-|TRBV6-5
TGTGCCAGCAGTTACTTCGGGGGGAGTGAAAAACTGTTTTTT
CASSYFGGSEKLFF
>TRBJ2-2|TRBD2|TRBV5-1
TGCGCCAGCAGCTCCCCCCTAGGACTAGAAGGGTCCGGGGAGCTGTTTTTT
CASSSPLGLEGSGELFF
>TRBJ2-5|TRBD1|TRBV7-6
TGTGCCAGCAGCACCCTACAGGGGAACCAAGAGACCCAGTACTTC
CASSTLQGNQETQYF
>TRBJ2-1|-|TRBV10-3
TGTGCCATCAGTGCTTTAAAGGGGGTCGTTAATGAGCAGTTCTTC
CAISALKGVVNEQFF
>TRBJ1-2|-|TRBV6-5
TGTGCCAGCAGACTCATCGGGGGGTATGGCTACACCTTC
CASRLIGGYGYTF
>TRBJ2-1|TRBD2|TRBV7-9
TGTGCCAGCAGCTTAGGTCCTAGCGGCTACAATGAGCAGTTCTTC
CASSLGPSGYNEQFF
>TRBJ2-3|-|TRBV4-2
TGTGCCAGCAGCCAAGTTCGGGAGCCCTCTGTGGATACGCAGTATTTT
CASSQVREPSVDTQYF
>TRBJ2-3|TRBD2|TRBV14
TGTGCCAGCAGAAGGGGACTAGCGGGAGGGCTCGCGTCAGATACGCAGTATTTT
CASRRGLAGGLASDTQYF
>TRBJ1-1|-|TRBV7-9
TGTGCCAGCAGCCTGGACAGCGAAGCTTTCTTT
CASSLDSEAFF
>TRBJ1-5|TRBD1|TRBV5-1
TGCGCCAGCAGCTCACAGGGGGATCAGCCCCAGCATTTT
CASSSQGDQPQHF
>TRBJ2-1|TRBD2|TRBV11-2
TGTGCCAGCAGCTCTCGACTAGCGGGGGACTGGACCAATGAGCAGTTCTTC
CASSSRLAGDWTNEQFF
>TRBJ2-3|TRBD2|TRBV7-9
TGTGCCAGCAGCTTAGCCGGCACTAGCGGGAGGTATACAGATACGCAGTATTTT
CASSLAGTSGRYTDTQYF
>TRBJ1-1|-|TRBV2
TGTGCCAGCAGCTTCGGACAGAACACTGAAGCTTTCTTT
CASSFGQNTEAFF
>TRBJ1-5|-|TRBV7-8
TGTGCCAGCAGCTTAGGTCAGGGCCTGGGTCAGCCCCAGCATTTT
CASSLGQGLGQPQHF
>TRBJ2-1|-|TRBV5-4
TGTGCCAGCGAATCCCGGGGCGGGATCACTTACAATGAGCAGTTCTTC
CASESRGGITYNEQFF
>TRBJ1-1|-|TRBV29-1
TGCAGCGTTGAAGCCAGTGGGAACACTGAAGCTTTCTTT
CSVEASGNTEAFF
>TRBJ1-4|-|TRBV5-4
TGTGCCAGCAGCTTGGGCGGAGGGAGTAGCAGGGCGGGTGAAAAACTGTTTTTT
CASSLGGGSSRAGEKLFF
>TRBJ2-2|TRBD1|TRBV19
TGTGCCAGTAGCGAGAAAACAGGGGTCACCGGGGAGCTGTTTTTT
CASSEKTGVTGELFF
>TRBJ1-5|TRBD1|TRBV10-3
TGTGCCATCAGTGAACAGGGGGCGAGTCAGCCCCAGCATTTT
CAISEQGASQPQHF
>TRBJ2-2|TRBD1|TRBV13
TGTGCCAGCAGCCCCTGGGGACAGATGAACACCGGGGAGCTGTTTTTT
CASSPWGQMNTGELFF
>TRBJ1-2|-|TRBV5-4
TGTGCCAGCAGCTTGGTAGCCCAGAGTGGCTACACCTTC
CASSLVAQSGYTF
>TRBJ1-6|TRBD1|TRBV6-5
TGTGCCAGCAGTACCCGGACAGGGCTTTCCCTCCACTTT
CASSTRTGLSLHF
>TRBJ2-1|-|TRBV7-9
TGTGCCAGCAGCTTAGGTCGTAATGAGCAGTTCTTC
CASSLGRNEQFF
>TRBJ2-6|TRBD2|TRBV29-1
TGCAGCGTTGCCCTTTCCCGGGAGGGGGAAATCTCTGGGGCCAACGTCCTGACTTTC
CSVALSREGEISGANVLTF
>TRBJ2-3|TRBD2|TRBV30
TGTGCCTGGAGTCGGTTACTAGCGGGAGGGACAGATACGCAGTATTTT
CAWSRLLAGGTDTQYF
>TRBJ2-1|-|TRBV13
TGTGCCAGCAGCCCCGTCGGGATCGGGAGCTCCCTGGGCTCCTACAATGAGCAGTTCTTC
CASSPVGIGSSLGSYNEQFF
>TRBJ2-3|-|TRBV7-3
TGTGCCAGCAGCTCCGGTAAAGATACGCAGTATTTT
CASSSGKDTQYF
>TRBJ1-2|-|TRBV19
TGTGCCAGTAGTATTGGGGTTAGAGGGCAGGGGCTCTATGGCTACACCTTC
CASSIGVRGQGLYGYTF
>TRBJ2-2|-|TRBV19
TGTGCCAGTAGGGCTCCAGGAGGGACCGGGGAGCTGTTTTTT
CASRAPGGTGELFF
>TRBJ2-7|-|TRBV29-1
TGCAGCGTTGTCATCCCTACCTACGAGCAGTACTTC
CSVVIPTYEQYF
>TRBJ1-4|-|TRBV27
TGTGCCAGCAGTTTATCGGGGGGAGCGATGGGTTTGTTTAGAAAACTGTTTTTT
CASSLSGGAMGLFRKLFF
>TRBJ1-1|-|TRBV6-1
TGTGCCACCTTGACAGGACAGAACACTGAAGCTTTCTTT
CATLTGQNTEAFF
>TRBJ2-3|TRBD2|TRBV4-2
TGTGCCAGCAGCATGAGCGGGAGGTTGGATACGCAGTATTTT
CASSMSGRLDTQYF
>TRBJ2-3|-|TRBV27
TGTGCCAGCAGTTTACGGGCAAGCGGTCTTAGCACAGATACGCAGTATTTT
CASSLRASGLSTDTQYF
>TRBJ1-2|-|TRBV6-1
TGTGCCAGCAGTCGAACATCAGGGTCCCACTATGGCTACACCTTC
CASSRTSGSHYGYTF
>TRBJ1-2|TRBD1|TRBV30
TGTGCCTGGACCAGACAGGGGATCGGGGACTATGGCTACACCTTC
CAWTRQGIGDYGYTF
>TRBJ1-2|-|TRBV5-4
TGTGCCAGCAGCTTGGTTGAGGGCCGCGGCTACACCTTC
CASSLVEGRGYTF